This T cell receptor beta chain appears in the sequencing data of a study of blood T cell repertoires in COVID-19. On the study more broadly: The United States, Italy and Spain provided the acute and convalescent COVID-19 samples. The cDNA or gDNA used as material had been derived from T cells, B-cell-depleted T cells, or PBMCs.

Using immunoSEQ multiplex PCR, the repertoire was profiled, and TCRdb retains in-frame clones only, with some absent. The repertoire holds 300,000 to 400,000 clones, with 87% as singletons. The sample comprised peripheral blood. This receptor was obtained from a man aged 30 to 45 with COVID-19, enrolled during active disease.

In nucleotides, the CDR3 is TGTGCCACCAGCAGACGGGGGGACACTGAAGCTTTCTTT. This codes for CATSRRGDTEAFF. This chain links TRBV15 with TRBJ1-1, with D possibly matching TRBD1 (5 bases). CDR1 is LNHNV and CDR2 is YYDKDF in the germline V gene (reference sequence). The ends were cut back, 2 bases at V and 3 bases at J, with 7 bases in the middle. The CDR3 is made up of 13 amino acids.